These T cell receptor beta chains were read from a single sample in a study of blood T cell repertoires in COVID-19. Assay used: immunoSEQ multiplex PCR; TCRdb lists only in-frame clones, some missing. Found here are under 75,000 clones, around four fifths of them singletons; the top ten hold around 5.1%. Sequencing input: peripheral blood. These receptors were taken from an older woman with acute or convalescent COVID-19. Both conserved end residues are part of each CDR3. A D gene is named only where the DNA matches it firmly. Size values are once, few and many counts, or a class for expanded clones, and some rows have none.

D gene	clone size	V gene	J gene	CDR3 protein	CDR3 DNA
TRBD2	once	TRBV7-2	TRBJ2-7	CASSLHSGGLSYEQYF	TGTGCCAGCAGTCTTCATAGCGGGGGTTTGTCCTACGAGCAGTACTTC
-	-	TRBV7-2	TRBJ2-3	CASSLGARNTDTQYF	TGTGCCAGCAGCTTAGGGGCCAGGAACACAGATACGCAGTATTTT
-	-	TRBV29-1	TRBJ2-5	CSVTRELRETQYF	TGCAGCGTCACAAGGGAGTTGAGGGAGACCCAGTACTTC
-	-	TRBV5-1	TRBJ2-5	CASSLSRVAAQYF	TGCGCCAGCAGCTTGTCCAGGGTGGCAGCCCAGTACTTC
TRBD2	-	TRBV5-4	TRBJ2-7	CASSLASGGTYEQYF	TGTGCCAGCAGCTTGGCTAGCGGGGGAACCTACGAGCAGTACTTC
-	few	TRBV4-1	TRBJ2-7	CASSRSGGTGRVEQYF	TGCGCCAGCAGCCGATCCGGCGGCACAGGTCGGGTGGAGCAGTACTTC
TRBD1	-	TRBV5-1	TRBJ2-3	CASSWPGTGEDTQYF	TGCGCCAGCAGCTGGCCAGGGACAGGGGAAGATACGCAGTATTTT
-	-	TRBV2	TRBJ1-2	CASSATGNYGYTF	TGTGCCAGCAGTGCCACAGGGAACTATGGCTACACCTTC
TRBD2	-	TRBV30	TRBJ2-1	CAYARGGAYNEQFF	TGTGCCTACGCCCGGGGGGGGGCCTACAATGAGCAGTTCTTC
TRBD1	-	TRBV4-2	TRBJ2-5	CASSQETGGGQETQYF	TGTGCCAGCAGCCAAGAGACAGGGGGTGGTCAAGAGACCCAGTACTTC
-	few	TRBV11-3	TRBJ1-1	CASSTPLSEAFF	TGTGCCAGCAGCACCCCCTTGAGTGAAGCTTTCTTT
TRBD1	-	TRBV6-2/TRBV6-3	TRBJ2-1	CASSGDSLYNEQFF	TGTGCCAGCAGCGGGGACAGTCTCTACAATGAGCAGTTCTTC
-	once	TRBV6-5	TRBJ2-1	CASRQALSYNEQFF	TGTGCCAGCAGACAAGCGCTCTCCTACAATGAGCAGTTCTTC
TRBD1	-	TRBV4-3	TRBJ2-3	CASSQERGQSDTQYF	TGCGCCAGCAGCCAAGAGAGGGGGCAGTCGGATACGCAGTATTTT
TRBD2	few	TRBV3-1/TRBV3-2	TRBJ2-5	CASSLTSGGSATERAQYF	TGTGCCAGCAGCTTGACTAGCGGGGGGTCCGCCACTGAGAGGGCCCAGTACTTC
TRBD1	-	TRBV6-1	TRBJ1-2	CASSEALTGGYGYTF	TGTGCCAGCAGTGAGGCCCTGACAGGGGGCTATGGCTACACCTTC
TRBD2	-	TRBV9	TRBJ2-7	CASSASGGAYEQYF	TGTGCCAGCAGCGCTAGCGGGGGGGCCTACGAGCAGTACTTC
TRBD1	-	TRBV19	TRBJ1-4	CASSRTTGGVGEKLFF	TGTGCCAGTAGTAGAACTACAGGGGGCGTTGGTGAAAAACTGTTTTTT
TRBD1	-	TRBV3-1/TRBV3-2	TRBJ1-2	CASSQGTGKKGYTF	TGTGCCAGCAGCCAAGGGACAGGGAAAAAAGGCTACACCTTC
-	-	TRBV6-2/TRBV6-3	TRBJ2-1	CASRPTGYNEQFF	TGTGCCAGCAGACCTACAGGCTACAATGAGCAGTTCTTC
-	-	TRBV30	TRBJ2-1	CAWSRAEYEQFF	TGTGCCTGGAGTCGAGCGGAGTACGAGCAGTTCTTC
-	-	TRBV7-6	TRBJ2-2	CASSDLEGELFF	TGTGCCAGCAGCGATCTAGAGGGGGAGCTGTTTTTT
TRBD1	-	TRBV11-3	TRBJ1-2	CASSPGTGGRDGYTF	TGTGCCAGCAGCCCCGGGACAGGGGGTAGAGATGGCTACACCTTC
-	-	TRBV11-3	TRBJ1-3	CASSSSQGNTIYF	TGTGCCAGCAGCTCCAGTCAGGGAAACACCATATATTTT
TRBD1	-	TRBV2	TRBJ1-6	CASRDLGQGSSPLHF	TGTGCCAGCAGAGACCTTGGACAGGGGAGTTCACCCCTCCACTTT